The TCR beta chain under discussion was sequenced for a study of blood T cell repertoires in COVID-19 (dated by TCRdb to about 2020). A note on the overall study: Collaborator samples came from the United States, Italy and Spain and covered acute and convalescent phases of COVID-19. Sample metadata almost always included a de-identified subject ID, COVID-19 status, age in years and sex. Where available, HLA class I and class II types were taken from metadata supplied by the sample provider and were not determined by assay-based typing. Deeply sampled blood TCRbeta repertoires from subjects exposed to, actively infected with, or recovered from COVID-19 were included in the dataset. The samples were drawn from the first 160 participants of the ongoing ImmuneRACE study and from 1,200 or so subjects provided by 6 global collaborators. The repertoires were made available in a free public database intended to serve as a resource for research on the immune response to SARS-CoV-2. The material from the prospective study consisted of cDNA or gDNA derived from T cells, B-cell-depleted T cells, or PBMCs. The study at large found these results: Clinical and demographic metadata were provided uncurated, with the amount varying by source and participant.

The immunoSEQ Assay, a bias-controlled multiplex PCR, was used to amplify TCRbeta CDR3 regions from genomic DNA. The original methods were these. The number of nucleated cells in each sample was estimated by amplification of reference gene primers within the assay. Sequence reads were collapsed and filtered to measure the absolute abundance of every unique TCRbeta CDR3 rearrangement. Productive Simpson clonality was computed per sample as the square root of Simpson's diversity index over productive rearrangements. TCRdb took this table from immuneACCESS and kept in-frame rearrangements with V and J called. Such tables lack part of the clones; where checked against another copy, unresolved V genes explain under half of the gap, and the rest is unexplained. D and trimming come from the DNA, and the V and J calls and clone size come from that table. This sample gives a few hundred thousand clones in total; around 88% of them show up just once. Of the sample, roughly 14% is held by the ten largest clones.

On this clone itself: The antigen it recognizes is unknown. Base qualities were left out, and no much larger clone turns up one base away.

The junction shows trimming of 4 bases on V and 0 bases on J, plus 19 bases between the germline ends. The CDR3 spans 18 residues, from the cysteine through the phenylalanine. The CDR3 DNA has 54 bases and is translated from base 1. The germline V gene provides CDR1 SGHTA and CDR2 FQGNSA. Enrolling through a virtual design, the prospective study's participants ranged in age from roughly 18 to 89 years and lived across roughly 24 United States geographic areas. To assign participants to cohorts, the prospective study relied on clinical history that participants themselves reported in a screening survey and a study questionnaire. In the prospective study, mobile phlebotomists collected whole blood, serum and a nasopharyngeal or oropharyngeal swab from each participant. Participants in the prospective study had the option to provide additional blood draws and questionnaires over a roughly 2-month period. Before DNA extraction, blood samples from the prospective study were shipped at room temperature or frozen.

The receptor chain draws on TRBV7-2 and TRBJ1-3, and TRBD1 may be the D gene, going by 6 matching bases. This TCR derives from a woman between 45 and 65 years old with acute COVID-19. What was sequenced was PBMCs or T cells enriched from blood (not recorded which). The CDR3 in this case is CASSYKTGLDLSGNTIYF. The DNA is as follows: TGTGCCAGCAGCTATAAGACAGGACTCGATCTCTCTGGAAACACCATATATTTT.